This T cell receptor (beta chain) originates from a study of blood T cell repertoires in COVID-19. On the study more broadly: The cDNA or gDNA used as material had been derived from T cells, B-cell-depleted T cells, or PBMCs.

As handled by the study authors: Amplified reference gene primers provided the basis for estimating nucleated cell counts. The protocol was immunoSEQ multiplex PCR, while the TCRdb copy is restricted to in-frame clones and leaves out a portion. V and J calls and clone size come straight from that table; D and trimming were deduced from the DNA. The repertoire consists of tens of thousands of clones, with about 86% occurring once and the leading ten covering roughly 6.3%. The CDR3 extends over 15 amino acids. The germline V gene encodes CDR1 SGHAT and CDR2 FQNNGV. Trimming left V 3 bases short and J 8 bases short, with 14 bases between.

The sequence derives from a man between 60 and 70 years old with acute or convalescent COVID-19. Sequencing input: peripheral blood. The rearrangement links TRBV11-2 to TRBJ1-6; D might be TRBD1 (5 bases). CDR3 loop: CASSLRRGVDSPLHF. CDR3 coding DNA: TGTGCCAGCAGCTTGAGGCGGGGGGTGGATTCACCCCTCCACTTT.